Below, 22 T cell receptor beta chains from the same sample are listed, as sequenced in a study of blood T cell repertoires in COVID-19 (dated by TCRdb to the early 2020s). Library method: the immunoSEQ multiplex PCR assay. Here the immuneACCESS table is served through TCRdb, limited to in-frame sequences with V and J called. Missing clones are a known gap in these copies; in checked studies unresolved V genes cover under half, and the rest lacks a known reason. A total of approximately 260,000 clones appear in this sample, approximately 79% of them only once. The ten most abundant clones make up around 3.9% of the sample. Sequencing was done on a sample of PBMCs or T cells enriched from blood (not recorded which). The receptor set was obtained from a man aged 30 to 45 with acute COVID-19.

The chain employs TRBV19 and TRBJ2-3; 15 bases match TRBD2. V trimming: 3 bases; J trimming: 2 bases; junction bases outside the gene matches: 12. The CDR3 runs to 20 residues. Per germline, CDR1 LNHDA and CDR2 SQIVND (reference sequence). CDR3 in DNA: TGTGCCAGTAGTATCCTCCCGGGACTAGCGGGAGGTCGTGCCACAGATACGCAGTATTTT. Its translation is CASSILPGLAGGRATDTQYF.

The rearrangement uses TRBV27 and TRBJ2-7, with D possibly matching TRBD1 (5 bases). This CDR3 contains 14 residues. The ends were cut back, 0 bases at V and 2 bases at J, with 8 bases in the middle. The V gene's germline CDR1 is MNHEY and CDR2 SMNVEV (reference sequence). CDR3 loop: CASSLSQGTYEQYV. Here the CDR3 DNA reads TGTGCCAGCAGTTTATCTCAGGGAACCTACGAGCAGTACGTC.

The chain has TRBV2 and TRBJ1-1; the match to TRBD1 covers 10 bases. The CDR3 is 15 amino acids. V was clipped by 7 bases and J by 7 bases; unmatched bases: 12. CDR1 is SNHLY, CDR2 FYNNEI, per germline. For the CDR3, the DNA is TGTGCCAGCACTGGACAGGGGGTCGGAGGAAGTGAAGCTTTCTTT. Protein: CASTGQGVGGSEAFF.

The J gene is TRBJ1-2, the V gene TRBV27; 10 bases match TRBD1. The J segment lost 4 bases and the V segment lost 5 bases, leaving 4 bases of the junction unmatched. Germline lookup yields CDR1 MNHEY and CDR2 SMNVEV (reference sequence). The CDR3 has 14 residues. The CDR3 here is CASSRQGASYGYTF. CDR3 in DNA: TGTGCCAGCAGTCGACAGGGGGCGAGCTATGGCTACACCTTC.

V usage is TRBV28 and J usage is TRBJ2-1; D is ambiguous. The germline V gene encodes CDR1 MDHEN and CDR2 SYDVKM. The CDR3 is made up of 12 amino acids. Deletions cut 4 bases from V and 8 bases from J, with 9 bases between. The CDR3 DNA sequence: TGTGCCAGCAGTTCCTCCTTTCATGAGCAGTTCTTC. It codes for CASSSSFHEQFF.

This clone was counted once. The chain recombines TRBV3-1 (or the pseudogene TRBV3-2) with TRBJ1-3; TRBD1 matches 9 bases. The ends lost 6 bases at V and 4 bases at J; junction bases unmatched: 13. The germline V gene has CDR1 LGHDT and CDR2 YNNKEL (reference sequence). CDR3 length: 17 amino acids. The CDR3 region is CASSTNPGQGSGNTIYF. DNA of the CDR3: TGTGCCAGCAGTACTAACCCGGGACAGGGTTCGGGAAACACCATATATTTT.

J is TRBJ1-5 and V is TRBV6-2 or TRBV6-3; D not resolved. Germline values: CDR1 MNHEY, CDR2 SVGEGT. V was trimmed by 4 bases and J by 4 bases, leaving 11 bases between them. The CDR3 covers 14 residues. For the CDR3, the DNA is TGTGCCAGCAGTTTGACCAGCGCGAATCAGCCCCAGCATTTT. Translating it yields CASSLTSANQPQHF.

The V and J genes are TRBV6-5 and TRBJ2-2; tentatively, D is TRBD1 (5 bases). The germline V gene has CDR1 MNHEY and CDR2 SVGAGI. Deletions cut 6 bases from V and 2 bases from J, with 13 bases between. There are 15 residues in the CDR3. CDR3 amino acids: CASRQGAANTGELFF. The CDR3 coding sequence is TGTGCCAGCAGGCAAGGGGCTGCAAACACCGGGGAGCTGTTTTTT.

This clone appeared a few times. The chain combines TRBV5-4 with TRBJ1-6; TRBD1 matches 9 bases. The CDR3 is 15 amino acids. Trimming took 4 bases from V and 5 from J; bases not matched to a gene: 4. Germline V gene sequence: CDR1 SGHNT, CDR2 YYREEE (reference sequence). CDR3 in amino acids: CASSLTGGNNSPLHF. CDR3 nucleotide sequence: TGTGCCAGCAGCCTGACAGGGGGAAATAATTCACCCCTCCACTTT.

V is TRBV3-1 (or the pseudogene TRBV3-2) and J is TRBJ2-5; weak D call: TRBD2 (6 bases). The CDR3 extends over 14 amino acids. Germline loops: CDR1 LGHDT, CDR2 YNNKEL (reference sequence). Trimming shortened V by 0 bases and J by 13 bases, and 18 bases separated the two germline ends. CDR3 loop: CASSQETGVSKAYF. The DNA of the CDR3 is TGTGCCAGCAGCCAAGAAACGGGGGTGTCAAAAGCGTACTTC.

The chain joins TRBV6-2 or TRBV6-3 to TRBJ2-1; D perhaps matches TRBD1 (6 bases). CDR3 length equals 16 residues. The germline gives CDR1 MNHEY, CDR2 SVGEGT. Trimming took 2 bases from V and 5 from J, leaving 16 bases between them. CDR3 sequence: CASSYRTTGRDNEQFF. For the CDR3, the DNA is TGTGCCAGCAGTTACCGAACGACAGGACGAGACAATGAGCAGTTCTTC.

This chain joins TRBV11-2 and TRBJ2-7; maybe TRBD2 (5 bases). The CDR3 sequence is 14 residues long. Trimming left V 2 bases short and J 3 bases short, with 11 bases between. Germline CDR1 and CDR2: SGHAT and FQNNGV. The DNA for the CDR3 is TGTGCCAGCAGCTTAAACGGTCGGGGCTACGAGCAGTACGTC. Its protein product is CASSLNGRGYEQYV.

This chain's CDR3 is CASTTISGGQKPLAKNIQYF. Written as DNA, the CDR3 is TGTGCCAGCACCACGATCTCCGGGGGACAGAAACCTCTAGCCAAAAACATTCAGTACTTC. The chain recombines TRBV5-4 with TRBJ2-4; D perhaps matches TRBD1 (7 bases). The CDR3 sequence is 20 residues long. Trimming removed 6 bases at V and 0 bases at J, with 28 bases between. The V gene's germline CDR1 is SGHNT and CDR2 YYREEE (reference sequence). The full variable domain, rest sourced from reference TRBV5-4 and TRBJ2-4, is ETGVTQSPTHLIKTRGQQVTLRCSSQSGHNTVSWYQQALGQGPQFIFQYYREEENGRGNFPPRFSGLQFPNYSSELNVNALELDDSALYLCASTTISGGQKPLAKNIQYFGAGTRLSVL.

The chain recombines TRBV24-1 with TRBJ2-3, with TRBD1 as a possible D gene (6 bases). The germline V gene encodes CDR1 KGHDR and CDR2 SFDVKD. The CDR3 is 14 amino acids. Trimming took off 5 bases at V and 6 bases at J, with 14 bases between the two ends. The CDR3 region has the DNA TGTGCCACCAGTGCTAGGCAGGGGTTCGATACGCAGTATTTT. Translated, it gives CATSARQGFDTQYF.

The V gene is TRBV28, the J gene TRBJ2-5; D unclear. V gave up 6 bases and J gave up 4 bases, with 12 bases separating them. The CDR3 runs 13 residues. Germline V lookup: CDR1 MDHEN, CDR2 SYDVKM. CDR3 loop: CASSLSVSETQYF. Written as DNA, the CDR3 is TGTGCCAGCAGCCTCTCTGTATCAGAGACCCAGTACTTC.

The chain couples TRBV11-3 to TRBJ2-2; 11 bases are a match to TRBD2. The germline V gene has CDR1 SGHNT and CDR2 YENEEA. CDR3 size: 16 residues. The J segment lost 4 bases and the V segment lost 5 bases, leaving 6 bases of the junction unmatched. The CDR3 here is CASSKPGLAATGELFF. The CDR3 DNA reads TGTGCCAGCAGCAAGCCGGGACTAGCGGCCACCGGGGAGCTGTTTTTT.

This clone was seen only a few times. The rearrangement links TRBV6-4 to TRBJ2-1; possible D gene TRBD1, 6 bases. The CDR3 covers 16 residues. Trimming removed 2 bases from V and 2 bases from J, with 13 bases in between. Germline CDR1 MRHNA, CDR2 SNTAGT. The CDR3 loop is CASSDEGGSPYNEQFF. CDR3 bases: TGTGCCAGCAGTGACGAAGGGGGATCCCCCTACAATGAGCAGTTCTTC.

V gene TRBV18 combines with J gene TRBJ2-4; 10 positions agree with TRBD2. CDR1 KGHSH and CDR2 LQKENI come from the germline V gene. Trimming took 3 bases from V and 9 from J; bases not matched to a gene: 17. CDR3 length equals 18 residues. This CDR3 reads CASSPGGTSVSAWTIQYF. CDR3 nucleotides: TGTGCCAGCTCACCTGGCGGGACTAGCGTCTCAGCGTGGACCATTCAGTACTTC.

This chain joins TRBV2 and TRBJ1-2; D gene uncertain. V lost 1 base and J lost 8, with 11 bases in between. Germline V gives CDR1 SNHLY, CDR2 FYNNEI. This CDR3 comprises 13 residues. The CDR3 loop is CASSEERERGYTF. The CDR3, as DNA: TGTGCCAGCAGTGAAGAACGGGAGAGAGGCTACACCTTC.

This clone was counted once. The rearrangement joins TRBV29-1 to TRBJ1-1; TRBD1 might be the D (5 bases). V was cut by 0 bases and J by 5 bases, with 10 bases left in between. The CDR3 has 13 amino acids. CDR1 is SQVTM and CDR2 is ANQGSEA in the germline V gene. The CDR3 DNA reads as TGCAGCGTTGAAGACCGGGGGATAACTGAAGCTTTCTTT. Amino acid sequence: CSVEDRGITEAFF.

The CDR3 coding sequence is TGTGCCAGCAGTCCCGGACTAGCTGGGGAGCAGTACGTC. Amino acid sequence: CASSPGLAGEQYV. The gene calls are TRBV12-3 or TRBV12-4 and TRBJ2-7; 8 nucleotides line up with TRBD2. CDR3 size: 13 residues. With V trimmed by 5 bases and J by 7 bases, 7 bases remained unmatched.

The table lists this clone with a few counts. The V and J genes are TRBV2 and TRBJ2-1, with TRBD2 matching over 10 bases. The germline gives CDR1 SNHLY, CDR2 FYNNEI. With 4 bases clipped from V and 8 bases from J, the junction kept 8 bases outside the gene matches. This CDR3 contains 15 residues. The DNA of the CDR3 is TGTGCCAGCAGTGGAGGGACTAGCGTATCCCATGAGCAGTTCTTC. It translates to CASSGGTSVSHEQFF.